Sequencing of this T cell receptor (beta chain) was carried out in a study of PD-1 blockade in classical Hodgkin lymphoma. Study-level background: Administration of nivolumab to patients was at 3 mg/kg intravenously every 2 weeks.

TCRdb's copy holds only in-frame clones and misses some; the assay was immunoSEQ multiplex PCR. Seen here are over 8,000 clones, approximately 87% observed once, and the top ten hold approximately 25%. Worth noting for this clone: Its antigen is not identified.

Study-wide points: At C4D1, TCR diversity had climbed significantly for CD4+ cells, though not for CD8+ cells.

Noted time point: cycle 4 day 1 (C4D1), after less than seven weeks of nivolumab. With no exception, relapse followed autologous stem cell transplantation in all patients, and brentuximab vedotin exposure varied. The patients, who had relapsed/refractory classical Hodgkin lymphoma, achieved best responses of complete response, partial response or progressive disease. The sequence came from a human donor with classical Hodgkin lymphoma. Sequencing used peripheral blood mononuclear cells (PBMCs), obtained before the fourth cycle of nivolumab.

CDR3 sequence reads: CASSRIYEQYF. In nucleotides, the CDR3 is TGTGCCAGCAGCCGTATCTACGAGCAGTACTTC. This sequence joins TRBV2 and TRBJ2-7; D gene ambiguous. Trimming pared 6 bases from V and 3 bases from J, leaving 6 bases between. Germline CDR1 reads SNHLY; CDR2 reads FYNNEI. The CDR3 has 11 residues.